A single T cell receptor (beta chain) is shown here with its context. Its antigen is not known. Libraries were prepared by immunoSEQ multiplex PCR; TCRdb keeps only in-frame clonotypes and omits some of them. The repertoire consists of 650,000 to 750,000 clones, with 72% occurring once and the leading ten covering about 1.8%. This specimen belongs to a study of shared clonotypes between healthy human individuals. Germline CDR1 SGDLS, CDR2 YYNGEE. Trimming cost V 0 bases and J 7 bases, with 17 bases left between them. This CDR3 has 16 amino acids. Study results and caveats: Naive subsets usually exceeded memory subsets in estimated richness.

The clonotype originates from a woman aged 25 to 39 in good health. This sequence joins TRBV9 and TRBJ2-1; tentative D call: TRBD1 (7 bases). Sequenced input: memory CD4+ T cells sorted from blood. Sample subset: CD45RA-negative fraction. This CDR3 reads CASSVAEGAQRNEQFF. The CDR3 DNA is TGTGCCAGCAGCGTAGCGGAGGGGGCCCAAAGGAATGAGCAGTTCTTC.